This TCR beta chain was recorded in a study of blood T cell repertoires in COVID-19. Study-level information: The samples span acute and convalescent COVID-19 from the United States, Italy and Spain. PBMCs, B-cell-depleted T cells, or T cells provided the cDNA or gDNA that made up the material.

Original methodology: Amplification from reference gene primers served as the basis for estimated nucleated cell counts. The table came from immunoSEQ multiplex PCR; TCRdb's copy has only in-frame clones and leaves some out. D and trimming come from the DNA, and the V and J calls and clone size come from that table. Of about 160,000 clones listed, less than 85% were seen once; the top ten hold 7% to 10%. V lost 1 base and J lost 4, with 7 bases in between. Germline V gene data show CDR1 as SGHDN and CDR2 as FVKESK. The CDR3 has 13 residues. The TCR was taken from a woman aged 55-69 years with COVID-19, enrolled during active disease. The sequenced material came from peripheral blood. The chain combines TRBV14 with TRBJ1-1; tentatively, D is TRBD1 (6 bases). For the CDR3, the DNA is TGTGCCAGCAGCCAAGGGACAGTCACTGAAGCTTTCTTT. Its translation is CASSQGTVTEAFF. Together with reference TRBV14 and TRBJ1-1, the CDR3 gives the full variable domain: EAGVTQFPSHSVIEKGQTVTLRCDPISGHDNLYWYRRVMGKEIKFLLHFVKESKQDESGMPNNRFLAERTGGTYSTLKVQPAELEDSGVYFCASSQGTVTEAFFGQGTRLTVV.